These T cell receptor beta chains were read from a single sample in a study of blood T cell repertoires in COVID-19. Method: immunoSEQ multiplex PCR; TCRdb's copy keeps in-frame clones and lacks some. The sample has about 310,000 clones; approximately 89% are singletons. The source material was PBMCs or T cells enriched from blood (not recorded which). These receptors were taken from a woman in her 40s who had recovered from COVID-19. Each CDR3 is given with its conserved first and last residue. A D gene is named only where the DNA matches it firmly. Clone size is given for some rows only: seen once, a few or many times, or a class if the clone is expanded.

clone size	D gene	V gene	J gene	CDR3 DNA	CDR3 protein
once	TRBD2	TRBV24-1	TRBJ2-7	TGTGCCACCAGCGTAAGCGGGACTAGCGGGAGCTCCTACGAGCAGTACTTC	CATSVSGTSGSSYEQYF
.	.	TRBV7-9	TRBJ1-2	TGTGCCGTCCCGGGACTTCCAGCTAACTATGGCTACACCTTC	CAVPGLPANYGYTF
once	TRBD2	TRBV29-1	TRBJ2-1	TGCAGCGTGGGGACTAGCGGCTACAATGAGCAGTTCTTC	CSVGTSGYNEQFF
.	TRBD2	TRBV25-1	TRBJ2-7	TGTGCCAGCAGCCCGAACGGCGGGAGATCCTACGAGCAGTACTTC	CASSPNGGRSYEQYF
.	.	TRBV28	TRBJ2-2	TGTGCCAGCAAAGGTAGCTTAATCGGGGAGCTGTTTTTT	CASKGSLIGELFF
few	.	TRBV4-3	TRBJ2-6	TGCGCCAGCAGCCAAGATCCAGACTCTGGGGCCAACGTCCTGACTTTC	CASSQDPDSGANVLTF
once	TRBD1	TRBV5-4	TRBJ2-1	TGTGCCAGCAGAATCGACAGGGGCCCTTACAATGAGCAGTTCTTC	CASRIDRGPYNEQFF
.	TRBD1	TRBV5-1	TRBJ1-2	TGCGCCAGCAGTCCCGGGACAGACCTTTATGGCTACACCTTC	CASSPGTDLYGYTF
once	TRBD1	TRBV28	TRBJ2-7	TGTGCCAGCAGAAGACAGGGGGCCCACTCCTACGAGCAGTACTTC	CASRRQGAHSYEQYF
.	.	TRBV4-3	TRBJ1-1	TGCGCCAGCAGCCAAACTATGAACACTGAAGCTTTCTTT	CASSQTMNTEAFF
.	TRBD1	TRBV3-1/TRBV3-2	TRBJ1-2	TGTGCCAGCAGCCACAGGGACAGGGGGCCTGGCTACACCTTC	CASSHRDRGPGYTF
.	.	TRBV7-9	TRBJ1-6	TGTGCCAGCAGCTTAGCGGCCGCCACCTTTTCACCCCTCCACTTT	CASSLAAATFSPLHF
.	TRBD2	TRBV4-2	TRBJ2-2	TGTGCCAGCAGCCAAGGAGCGGGGGGCAGGGCCGGGGAGCTGTTTTTT	CASSQGAGGRAGELFF
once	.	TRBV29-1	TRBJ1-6	TGCAGCGCTGGGACAATCTCACCCCTCCACTTT	CSAGTISPLHF
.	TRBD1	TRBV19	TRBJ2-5	TGTGCCAGTAGTATCACAGGGGAAAACCAAGAGACCCAGTACTTC	CASSITGENQETQYF
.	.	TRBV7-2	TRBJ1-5	TGTGCCAGCAGCTTAGCCCCGCTGACAGGCGGTGATCAGCCCCAGCATTTT	CASSLAPLTGGDQPQHF
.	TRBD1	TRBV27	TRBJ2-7	TGTGCCAGCAGTTTATCGCCGGACAGGCCTCACTACGAGCAGTACTTC	CASSLSPDRPHYEQYF
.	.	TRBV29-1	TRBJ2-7	TGCAGCCCCCGTTGCAGGGAAAGTCAGAACGAGCAGTACTTC	CSPRCRESQNEQYF
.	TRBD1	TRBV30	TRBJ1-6	TGTGCCTGGATGACAGGGGGCGGTTCACCCCTCCACTTT	CAWMTGGGSPLHF
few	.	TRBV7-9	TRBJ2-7	TGTGCCAGCAGCAGGACAAGTTACGAGCAGTACTTC	CASSRTSYEQYF
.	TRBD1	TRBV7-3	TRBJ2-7	TGTGCCAGCAGCTTAACCGGGACAGGGGACTACGAGCAGTACTTC	CASSLTGTGDYEQYF
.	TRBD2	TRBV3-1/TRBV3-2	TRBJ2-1	TGTGCCAGCAGCTCCCGGACTAGCGGGAGTGGTAATGAGCAGTTCTTC	CASSSRTSGSGNEQFF
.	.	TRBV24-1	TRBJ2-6	TGTGCCACCAGTGACTCGGGATTCCCCGGATCCGGGGCCAACGTCCTGACTTTC	CATSDSGFPGSGANVLTF
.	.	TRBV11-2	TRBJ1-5	TGTGCCAGCAGCCCCTCCCCTTATCAGCCCCAGCATTTT	CASSPSPYQPQHF
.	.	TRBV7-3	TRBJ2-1	TGTGCCAGCAGCTTAGGGGTAATGGGAGCCTACAATGAGCAGTTCTTC	CASSLGVMGAYNEQFF
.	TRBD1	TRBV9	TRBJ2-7	TGTGCCAGCAGCGAGTACCGGGACAGCTCCTACGAGCAGTACTTC	CASSEYRDSSYEQYF